This TCR beta chain stems from a study of blood T cell repertoires in COVID-19. Study information: T cells, B-cell-depleted T cells, or PBMCs supplied cDNA or gDNA.

The length of the CDR3 is 12 residues. J lost 8 bases, V lost 10 bases, and 8 bases had no gene match. Germline assignment: CDR1 MNHEY and CDR2 SVGAGI. Authors' data handling: Cell counts per sample came from amplifying reference gene primers. Clones were sequenced by immunoSEQ multiplex PCR, and TCRdb holds only the in-frame ones, with some missing. V, J and clone size reflect that table, while D and trimming were determined from the DNA. Of roughly 65,000 clones detected, more than 70% appear once; the ten largest clones hold around 47%. The chain has TRBV6-5 and TRBJ2-1; TRBD1 matches 7 bases. Sample: peripheral blood. The clonotype was recovered from a human donor in a cohort sampled during active COVID-19. The CDR3 here is CATLDRSDEQFF. The CDR3 coding sequence is TGTGCCACCCTGGACAGGTCAGATGAGCAGTTCTTC.